A selection of T cell receptor beta chains follows, all from one sample in a study of cytomegalovirus exposure and HLA in healthy donors. The method was immunoSEQ multiplex PCR; TCRdb's version includes in-frame clones alone and lacks a portion of them. This sample yields some 57,000 clones, of which around three fifths are seen a single time; approximately 12% belongs to the top ten. Sequences were obtained from PBMCs. The source of these receptors is a human donor in good health. The CDR3 runs from the conserved cysteine through the conserved F or W. A D gene is named only where the DNA matches it firmly. Size tells how often a clone was seen (once, few, many) or the class of an expanded clone, and some rows leave it out.

clone size | J gene | V gene | D gene | CDR3 protein | CDR3 DNA
. | TRBJ2-3 | TRBV7-8 | . | CASSLDRGDTQYF | TGTGCCAGCAGCTTAGACCGGGGAGATACGCAGTATTTT
. | TRBJ2-1 | TRBV18 | TRBD1 | CASSRDSFYNEQFF | TGTGCCAGCTCACGGGACAGTTTCTACAATGAGCAGTTCTTC
. | TRBJ2-2 | TRBV2 | TRBD1 | CASSGDRAGGELFF | TGTGCCAGCAGCGGGGACAGGGCTGGCGGGGAGCTGTTTTTT
. | TRBJ1-4 | TRBV7-8 | . | CASSLDQGNGEKLFF | TGTGCCAGCAGCTTAGATCAGGGAAATGGAGAAAAACTGTTTTTT
. | TRBJ2-7 | TRBV5-6 | TRBD1 | CASSLAGTGSYEQYF | TGTGCCAGCAGCTTGGCGGGGACAGGGAGCTACGAGCAGTACTTC
. | TRBJ2-3 | TRBV7-2 | . | CASSLAQSTDTQYF | TGTGCCAGCAGCCTAGCACAGAGCACAGATACGCAGTATTTT
. | TRBJ1-5 | TRBV18 | . | CASSPPGTSNQPQHF | TGTGCCAGCTCACCACCCGGGACAAGCAATCAGCCCCAGCATTTT
. | TRBJ2-7 | TRBV5-5 | . | CASRTTGAYEQYF | TGTGCCAGCCGTACGACGGGAGCCTACGAGCAGTACTTC
. | TRBJ1-2 | TRBV11-1 | TRBD1 | CASSLVGGGRGYTF | TGTGCCAGCAGCTTAGTAGGGGGCGGCCGTGGCTACACCTTC
few | TRBJ2-5 | TRBV7-9 | . | CAQVLSGGTETQYF | TGTGCCCAGGTCCTCAGCGGAGGTACAGAGACCCAGTACTTC
few | TRBJ1-2 | TRBV30 | . | CAWSGGHYGYTF | TGTGCCTGGAGTGGTGGCCACTATGGCTACACCTTC
. | TRBJ2-3 | TRBV30 | . | CAWSVRRQGGRLDTQYF | TGTGCCTGGAGTGTACGTCGGCAGGGGGGACGTTTGGATACGCAGTATTTT
few | TRBJ2-2 | TRBV5-1 | . | CASSLRVGELFF | TGCGCCAGCAGCTTACGGGTCGGGGAGCTGTTTTTT
. | TRBJ2-3 | TRBV18 | TRBD2 | CASSPSVLAGTTDTQYF | TGTGCCAGCTCACCCTCGGTCCTAGCGGGTACCACAGATACGCAGTATTTT
. | TRBJ2-3 | TRBV18 | TRBD2 | CASSPLAGGLDTQYF | TGTGCCAGCTCACCCCTAGCGGGGGGGCTTGATACGCAGTATTTT
. | TRBJ1-5 | TRBV10-3 | . | CAISGQSNQPQHF | TGTGCCATCAGTGGACAGAGCAATCAGCCCCAGCATTTT
once | TRBJ2-3 | TRBV5-6 | . | CASSLVGLSTDTQYF | TGTGCCAGCAGCTTAGTAGGACTCAGCACAGATACGCAGTATTTT
. | TRBJ2-1 | TRBV5-1 | . | CASSFRDSGYNEQFF | TGCGCCAGCAGCTTCCGGGACTCCGGATACAATGAGCAGTTCTTC
once | TRBJ1-6 | TRBV7-3 | TRBD1 | CASSYGTGENSPLHF | TGTGCCAGCAGCTACGGGACAGGGGAAAATTCACCCCTCCACTTT
few | TRBJ1-2 | TRBV9 | TRBD1 | CASSVDSTGHHYTF | TGTGCCAGCAGCGTAGATTCGACAGGGCATCATTACACCTTC
. | TRBJ2-1 | TRBV19 | TRBD1 | CASSIYSWTGLPAYNEQFF | TGTGCCAGTAGTATCTACTCCTGGACAGGGCTCCCAGCCTACAATGAGCAGTTCTTC
. | TRBJ1-5 | TRBV14 | . | CASSQDPGQPQHF | TGTGCCAGCAGCCAAGATCCGGGTCAGCCCCAGCATTTT
. | TRBJ2-4 | TRBV5-1 | TRBD1 | CASSEGQGGDIQYF | TGCGCCAGCAGCGAGGGACAGGGCGGGGACATTCAGTACTTC
. | TRBJ1-1 | TRBV2 | . | CASGMGAAYTEAFF | TGTGCCAGCGGGATGGGGGCCGCGTATACTGAAGCTTTCTTT
. | TRBJ1-1 | TRBV5-4 | . | CASSFRRQDTEAFF | TGTGCCAGCAGCTTCCGCCGACAGGACACTGAAGCTTTCTTT
few | TRBJ2-7 | TRBV21-1 | . | CASSKRLAQKKYF | TGTGCCAGCAGCAAACGACTAGCCCAAAAGAAGTACTTC
. | TRBJ1-6 | TRBV4-1 | TRBD1 | CASSLRQGNNSPLHF | TGCGCCAGCAGCCTTAGACAGGGGAACAATTCACCCCTCCACTTT
. | TRBJ1-1 | TRBV19 | . | CASSIFRENTEAFF | TGTGCCAGTAGTATTTTCCGGGAGAACACTGAAGCTTTCTTT